This TCR beta chain was profiled in a study of PD-1 blockade in classical Hodgkin lymphoma. Overall study findings and caveats: Individuals who commenced nivolumab within less than 1 year of ASCT were excluded.

Every patient relapsed after autologous stem cell transplantation, and brentuximab vedotin exposure varied. The germline V and J ends were trimmed by 6 bases and 3 bases, with 11 bases remaining between them. The germline V gene encodes CDR1 MNHNS and CDR2 SASEGT. This CDR3 comprises 13 residues. Concerning this clone itself: Its matching antigen is unknown.

The assay was immunoSEQ multiplex PCR, and TCRdb's table has in-frame clones only and misses some. The sample shows about 40,000 clones, about three quarters of them seen only once. The sequencing used peripheral blood mononuclear cells (PBMCs), collected at baseline. V usage is TRBV6-1 and J usage is TRBJ1-2; D not resolved. The TCR comes from a human donor with classical Hodgkin lymphoma. CDR3: CASRNTEYYGYTF. The DNA of the CDR3 is TGTGCCAGCAGAAATACAGAATACTATGGCTACACCTTC.